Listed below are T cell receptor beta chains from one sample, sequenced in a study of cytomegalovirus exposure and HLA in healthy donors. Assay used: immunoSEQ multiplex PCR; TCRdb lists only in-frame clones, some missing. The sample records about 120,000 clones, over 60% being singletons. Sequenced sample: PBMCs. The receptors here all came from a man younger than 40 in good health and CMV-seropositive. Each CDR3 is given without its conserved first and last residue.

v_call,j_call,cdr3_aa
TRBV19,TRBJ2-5,ASSISGGREETQY
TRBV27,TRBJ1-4,ATGRQGSREKLF
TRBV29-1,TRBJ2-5,SAMQETQY
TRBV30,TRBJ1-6,AWSWGQVNSPLH
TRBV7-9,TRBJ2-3,ASSLGGSGGVSDTQY
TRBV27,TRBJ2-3,ASSLYGTGYGVDTQY
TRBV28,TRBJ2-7,ASSFLRNSYEQY
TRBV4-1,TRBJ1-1,ASSQVGSEANTEAF
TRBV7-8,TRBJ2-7,ASSRRDRGTYEQY
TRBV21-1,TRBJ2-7,ASSNKGQGRTYEQY
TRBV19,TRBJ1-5,ASSAKEGSQPQH
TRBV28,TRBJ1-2,ASSSQGYGYT
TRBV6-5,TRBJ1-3,ASSYQNTIY
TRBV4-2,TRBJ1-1,ASSRGGSDTEAF
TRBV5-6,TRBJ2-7,ASSVSGGTYEQY
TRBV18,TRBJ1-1,ASSPVGGTGVEAF
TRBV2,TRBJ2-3,ASSEWRQGTDTQY
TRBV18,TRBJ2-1,ASSPPIGGYNEQF
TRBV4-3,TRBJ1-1,ASSQVLRTGFENTEAF
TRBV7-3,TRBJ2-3,ASRPGQGAPQY
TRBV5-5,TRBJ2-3,ASSTFITDTQY
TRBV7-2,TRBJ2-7,ASSLRLTPEQY
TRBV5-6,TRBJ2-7,ASSFTSGSISYEQY
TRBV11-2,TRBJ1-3,ASERITGPSGNTIY
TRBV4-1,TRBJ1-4,ASSQAIAQGNEKLF
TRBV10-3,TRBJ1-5,AISGGNQPQH
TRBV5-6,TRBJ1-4,ASSLRNRVEKLF
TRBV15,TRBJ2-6,ATSAQGAGANVLT
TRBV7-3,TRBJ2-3,ASSLRRSGTDTQY
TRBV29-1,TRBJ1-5,SVQRVGGIVSNQPQH
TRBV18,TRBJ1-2,ASSDSQGDGYT
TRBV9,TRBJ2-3,ASSVAPPGKGTDTQY
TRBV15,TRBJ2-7,ATSRDILAATGEQY
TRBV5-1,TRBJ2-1,ASSTIAGWNEQF
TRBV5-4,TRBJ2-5,ASSLTGSETQY
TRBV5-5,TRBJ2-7,ASSPAPGETYEQY
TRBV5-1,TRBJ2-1,ASTSGDAAYNEQF
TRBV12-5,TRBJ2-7,ASGLVTTSPPYEQY
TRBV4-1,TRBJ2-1,ASSQERTSGYNEQF
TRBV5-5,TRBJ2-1,ASSRNAGQGLYEQF
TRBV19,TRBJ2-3,ASTLQANTQY
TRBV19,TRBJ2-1,ATSSYNEQF
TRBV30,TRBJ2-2,AWRRQNTGELF
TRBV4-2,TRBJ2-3,ASSPLGGGRTDTQY
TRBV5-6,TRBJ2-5,ASSAVGLAEETQY
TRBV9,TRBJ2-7,ASSVSGLGPYEQY
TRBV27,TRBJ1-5,ASSGRTGAQPQH
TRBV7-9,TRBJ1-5,ASSLAFTGLSNQPQH
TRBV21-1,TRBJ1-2,ASSRQGADGYT
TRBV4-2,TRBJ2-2,ASSQDRGFGELF
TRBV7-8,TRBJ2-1,ASSFSLAGGNEQF
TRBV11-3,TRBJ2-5,ASSPVGSETQY
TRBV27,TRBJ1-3,ASTKAPPGSGNTIY
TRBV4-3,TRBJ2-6,ASSQDNGGSGANVLT
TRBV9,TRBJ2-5,ASSSPGTSGSLQGTQY
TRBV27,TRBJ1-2,ASRRGGAYGYT
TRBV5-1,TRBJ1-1,ASSTQGDDTEAF